Listed below are T cell receptor beta chains from one sample, sequenced in a study of identical twins. TCRdb re-called the 5' RACE reads through MiXCR, storing one row per CDR3 protein. The table records about 190,000 distinct CDR3 sequences, more than 15% of them present only once. The same data also contributed to another study, on T cells expressing NK-cell markers.

Sequencing used CD8+ T cells sorted from blood. Receptors originate from a woman aged 18-29 years in good health. Each CDR3 is given with its conserved first and last residue. D genes are given only for firm matches. Some rows mark clone size as missing; the rest say once, few, many or name a class of expanded clone.

j_gene: TRBJ2-1; d_gene: TRBD2; abundance: many; v_gene: TRBV15; CDR3aa: CATQLAGGRYNEQFF; CDR3nt: TGTGCCACCCAACTAGCGGGGGGGCGCTACAATGAGCAGTTCTTC
j_gene: TRBJ2-7; d_gene: TRBD1; abundance: .; v_gene: TRBV7-8; CDR3aa: CASSLARGTGEFVYEQYF; CDR3nt: TGTGCCAGCAGCTTAGCGCGGGGGACAGGGGAGTTTGTATACGAGCAGTACTTC
j_gene: TRBJ2-7; d_gene: .; abundance: few; v_gene: TRBV7-9; CDR3aa: CASSPGDDEQYF; CDR3nt: TGTGCCAGCAGCCCTGGGGACGACGAGCAGTACTTC
j_gene: TRBJ2-7; d_gene: .; abundance: .; v_gene: TRBV7-8; CDR3aa: CASSLSSLGYEQYF; CDR3nt: TGTGCCAGCAGCTTATCCTCCCTAGGGTACGAGCAGTACTTC
j_gene: TRBJ2-7; d_gene: TRBD1; abundance: .; v_gene: TRBV7-9; CDR3aa: CASSLRTGWNEQYF; CDR3nt: TGTGCCAGCAGCTTACGGACAGGGTGGAACGAGCAGTACTTC
j_gene: TRBJ2-7; d_gene: .; abundance: .; v_gene: TRBV10-3; CDR3aa: CAISEPSRGHEQYF; CDR3nt: TGTGCCATCAGTGAGCCAAGTCGGGGACACGAGCAGTACTTC
j_gene: TRBJ1-2; d_gene: .; abundance: .; v_gene: TRBV7-9; CDR3aa: CASSSMVNRNYGYTF; CDR3nt: TGTGCCAGCAGCTCGATGGTGAACAGAAACTATGGCTACACCTTC
j_gene: TRBJ1-1; d_gene: .; abundance: few; v_gene: TRBV5-6; CDR3aa: CASNQGYYMNTEAFF; CDR3nt: TGTGCCAGCAACCAGGGGTACTATATGAACACTGAAGCTTTCTTT
j_gene: TRBJ2-5; d_gene: .; abundance: few; v_gene: TRBV7-8; CDR3aa: CASSLALWAQETQYF; CDR3nt: TGTGCCAGCAGCTTAGCCTTATGGGCCCAAGAGACCCAGTACTTC
j_gene: TRBJ1-1; d_gene: .; abundance: few; v_gene: TRBV27; CDR3aa: CASKPGVINTEAFF; CDR3nt: TGTGCCAGCAAGCCCGGGGTGATAAACACTGAAGCTTTCTTT
j_gene: TRBJ2-3; d_gene: .; abundance: .; v_gene: TRBV18; CDR3aa: CASSPGSAELTDTQYF; CDR3nt: TGTGCCAGCTCACCGGGTTCGGCAGAACTCACAGATACGCAGTATTTT
j_gene: TRBJ2-2; d_gene: .; abundance: many; v_gene: TRBV12-3/TRBV12-4; CDR3aa: CASSFLGELFF; CDR3nt: TGTGCCAGCAGTTTTCTTGGGGAGCTGTTTTTT
j_gene: TRBJ2-1; d_gene: TRBD2; abundance: few; v_gene: TRBV11-2; CDR3aa: CAVRGGGALYNEQFF; CDR3nt: TGTGCCGTACGGGGCGGGGGGGCCCTATACAATGAGCAGTTCTTC
j_gene: TRBJ2-3; d_gene: .; abundance: .; v_gene: TRBV6-1; CDR3aa: CASSTFRVSDTQYF; CDR3nt: TGTGCCAGCAGTACATTCAGGGTGTCAGATACGCAGTATTTT
j_gene: TRBJ2-5; d_gene: .; abundance: .; v_gene: TRBV21-1; CDR3aa: CASTTAGGRERKETQYF; CDR3nt: TGTGCCAGCACCACGGCAGGCGGGAGGGAACGAAAAGAGACCCAGTACTTC
j_gene: TRBJ2-7; d_gene: .; abundance: few; v_gene: TRBV7-9; CDR3aa: CASSSPGGAHHEQYF; CDR3nt: TGTGCCAGCAGCTCCCCCGGGGGTGCCCACCACGAGCAGTACTTC
j_gene: TRBJ1-4; d_gene: .; abundance: few; v_gene: TRBV5-1; CDR3aa: CASSLGENNEKLFF; CDR3nt: TGCGCCAGCAGCTTGGGGGAAAATAATGAAAAACTGTTTTTT
j_gene: TRBJ2-1; d_gene: .; abundance: .; v_gene: TRBV20-1; CDR3aa: CSARFSGHNEQFF; CDR3nt: TGCAGTGCTAGATTCAGCGGACACAATGAGCAGTTCTTC
j_gene: TRBJ2-2; d_gene: .; abundance: few; v_gene: TRBV7-2; CDR3aa: CASSLVLPPTGELFF; CDR3nt: TGTGCCAGCAGCTTAGTTCTCCCCCCCACCGGGGAGCTGTTTTTT
j_gene: TRBJ2-1; d_gene: TRBD2; abundance: few; v_gene: TRBV2; CDR3aa: CASRPGLAPGNEQFF; CDR3nt: TGTGCCAGCAGACCGGGACTAGCCCCCGGCAATGAGCAGTTCTTC
j_gene: TRBJ2-3; d_gene: TRBD1; abundance: .; v_gene: TRBV29-1; CDR3aa: CSVTGDTQYF; CDR3nt: TGCAGCGTGACAGGGGATACGCAGTATTTT
j_gene: TRBJ2-7; d_gene: TRBD1; abundance: .; v_gene: TRBV6-1; CDR3aa: CASSDRTGGSYEQYF; CDR3nt: TGTGCCAGCAGTGATCGGACAGGGGGCTCCTACGAGCAGTACTTC
j_gene: TRBJ1-5; d_gene: .; abundance: .; v_gene: TRBV12-3/TRBV12-4; CDR3aa: CASSLSSLGQPQHF; CDR3nt: TGTGCCAGCAGTTTGAGCAGCCTTGGGCAGCCCCAGCATTTT
j_gene: TRBJ2-5; d_gene: .; abundance: .; v_gene: TRBV13; CDR3aa: CASSLEPRETQYF; CDR3nt: TGTGCCAGCAGCTTAGAACCTCGCGAGACCCAGTACTTC
j_gene: TRBJ1-1; d_gene: TRBD1; abundance: .; v_gene: TRBV29-1; CDR3aa: CSVNGQGLVNTEAFF; CDR3nt: TGCAGCGTTAATGGACAGGGACTAGTGAACACTGAAGCTTTCTTT
j_gene: TRBJ2-1; d_gene: .; abundance: few; v_gene: TRBV3-1; CDR3aa: CASSQESGSSYNEQFF; CDR3nt: TGTGCCAGCAGCCAAGAGAGCGGATCCTCCTACAATGAGCAGTTCTTC
j_gene: TRBJ1-5; d_gene: .; abundance: few; v_gene: TRBV5-6; CDR3aa: CASSLGGWPQHF; CDR3nt: TGTGCCAGCAGCTTGGGGGGCTGGCCCCAGCATTTT
j_gene: TRBJ1-2; d_gene: TRBD1; abundance: .; v_gene: TRBV12-3/TRBV12-4; CDR3aa: CASSQGDYGYTF; CDR3nt: TGTGCCAGCAGCCAGGGGGACTATGGCTACACCTTC
j_gene: TRBJ2-5; d_gene: .; abundance: few; v_gene: TRBV12-3/TRBV12-4; CDR3aa: CASSLFGVEETQYF; CDR3nt: TGTGCCAGCAGTTTATTCGGGGTGGAGGAGACCCAGTACTTC
j_gene: TRBJ2-3; d_gene: .; abundance: .; v_gene: TRBV19; CDR3aa: CASSMVADTQYF; CDR3nt: TGTGCCAGTAGTATGGTCGCAGATACGCAGTATTTT
j_gene: TRBJ2-7; d_gene: .; abundance: .; v_gene: TRBV29-1; CDR3aa: CSVGGLLNSYEQYF; CDR3nt: TGCAGCGTAGGGGGACTGCTGAATTCCTACGAGCAGTACTTC
j_gene: TRBJ2-1; d_gene: .; abundance: few; v_gene: TRBV5-1; CDR3aa: CASGAGDNEQFF; CDR3nt: TGCGCCAGCGGCGCAGGGGACAATGAGCAGTTCTTC
j_gene: TRBJ2-2; d_gene: TRBD2; abundance: few; v_gene: TRBV27; CDR3aa: CASSFTGGAAGELFF; CDR3nt: TGTGCCAGCAGTTTCACCGGGGGGGCCGCCGGGGAGCTGTTTTTT
j_gene: TRBJ2-1; d_gene: TRBD1; abundance: .; v_gene: TRBV6-2/TRBV6-3; CDR3aa: CASSVGTGVYNEQFF; CDR3nt: TGTGCCAGCAGCGTCGGGACAGGGGTCTACAATGAGCAGTTCTTC
j_gene: TRBJ2-6; d_gene: .; abundance: .; v_gene: TRBV2; CDR3aa: CASSELPTGANVLTF; CDR3nt: TGTGCCAGCAGTGAATTGCCTACTGGGGCCAACGTCCTGACTTTC
j_gene: TRBJ2-1; d_gene: TRBD2; abundance: few; v_gene: TRBV20-1; CDR3aa: CSARGLAGSNEQFF; CDR3nt: TGCAGTGCTAGGGGACTAGCGGGAAGTAATGAGCAGTTCTTC
j_gene: TRBJ2-2; d_gene: .; abundance: many; v_gene: TRBV12-3/TRBV12-4; CDR3aa: CASSLSAPTGELFF; CDR3nt: TGTGCCAGCAGTTTAAGTGCGCCCACCGGGGAGCTGTTTTTT
j_gene: TRBJ1-2; d_gene: .; abundance: .; v_gene: TRBV20-1; CDR3aa: CSARDSIGFGYTF; CDR3nt: TGCAGTGCTAGGGACTCCATAGGATTTGGCTACACCTTC
j_gene: TRBJ2-7; d_gene: .; abundance: .; v_gene: TRBV6-1; CDR3aa: CADGLASGPSYEQYF; CDR3nt: TGTGCCGATGGGCTAGCGAGCGGTCCCTCCTACGAGCAGTACTTC
j_gene: TRBJ2-1; d_gene: .; abundance: few; v_gene: TRBV6-2/TRBV6-3; CDR3aa: CASSSGPRVNEQFF; CDR3nt: TGTGCCAGCAGTTCCGGGCCTCGGGTTAATGAGCAGTTCTTC
j_gene: TRBJ1-5; d_gene: TRBD1; abundance: few; v_gene: TRBV6-1; CDR3aa: CASSSGGLGQPQHF; CDR3nt: TGTGCCAGCAGCTCAGGGGGGCTCGGTCAGCCCCAGCATTTT
j_gene: TRBJ1-1; d_gene: TRBD1; abundance: .; v_gene: TRBV10-2; CDR3aa: CASSPGQILNTEAFF; CDR3nt: TGCGCCAGCAGTCCGGGACAGATATTGAACACTGAAGCTTTCTTT
j_gene: TRBJ2-5; d_gene: .; abundance: few; v_gene: TRBV2; CDR3aa: CASLAAGQETQYF; CDR3nt: TGTGCCAGCCTGGCGGCAGGCCAAGAGACCCAGTACTTC
j_gene: TRBJ2-7; d_gene: .; abundance: few; v_gene: TRBV9; CDR3aa: CASSPTLQGWFEQYF; CDR3nt: TGTGCCAGCAGCCCGACCTTACAGGGTTGGTTCGAGCAGTACTTC
j_gene: TRBJ1-6; d_gene: .; abundance: few; v_gene: TRBV2; CDR3aa: CAVLLSRTENSPLHF; CDR3nt: TGTGCCGTACTACTCTCCCGGACAGAGAATTCACCCCTCCACTTT
j_gene: TRBJ1-5; d_gene: .; abundance: .; v_gene: TRBV20-1; CDR3aa: CSARPGYQPQHF; CDR3nt: TGCAGTGCTAGACCCGGGTATCAGCCCCAGCATTTT
j_gene: TRBJ1-2; d_gene: TRBD1; abundance: once; v_gene: TRBV27; CDR3aa: CASGGQGPNYGYTF; CDR3nt: TGTGCCAGCGGGGGACAGGGGCCTAATTATGGCTACACCTTC
j_gene: TRBJ2-1; d_gene: .; abundance: few; v_gene: TRBV11-2; CDR3aa: CASSDTSKGRYEQFF; CDR3nt: TGTGCCAGCAGTGACACATCAAAGGGAAGGTATGAGCAGTTCTTC
j_gene: TRBJ1-4; d_gene: TRBD1; abundance: .; v_gene: TRBV5-1; CDR3aa: CASSLSRGLGLNEKLFF; CDR3nt: TGCGCCAGCAGCTTGTCAAGGGGGCTGGGCCTTAATGAAAAACTGTTTTTT
j_gene: TRBJ2-3; d_gene: TRBD2; abundance: .; v_gene: TRBV19; CDR3aa: CASSLASGGWQYF; CDR3nt: TGTGCCAGTAGTTTGGCTAGCGGGGGTTGGCAGTATTTT
j_gene: TRBJ1-1; d_gene: .; abundance: .; v_gene: TRBV4-3; CDR3aa: CASSPVEREGDNTEAFF; CDR3nt: TGCGCCAGCAGCCCAGTGGAGCGCGAAGGGGATAACACTGAAGCTTTCTTT
j_gene: TRBJ2-5; d_gene: .; abundance: .; v_gene: TRBV4-1; CDR3aa: CASRGAGMETQYF; CDR3nt: TGCGCCAGCAGAGGGGCAGGGATGGAGACCCAGTACTTC
j_gene: TRBJ2-7; d_gene: .; abundance: few; v_gene: TRBV29-1; CDR3aa: CSAADGTYEQYF; CDR3nt: TGCAGCGCCGCGGACGGTACCTACGAGCAGTACTTC
j_gene: TRBJ2-1; d_gene: .; abundance: .; v_gene: TRBV7-9; CDR3aa: CASRLGGGNEQFF; CDR3nt: TGTGCCAGCAGGCTGGGGGGCGGCAATGAGCAGTTCTTC
j_gene: TRBJ2-3; d_gene: .; abundance: few; v_gene: TRBV20-1; CDR3aa: CALADTQYF; CDR3nt: TGTGCCCTAGCAGATACGCAGTATTTT